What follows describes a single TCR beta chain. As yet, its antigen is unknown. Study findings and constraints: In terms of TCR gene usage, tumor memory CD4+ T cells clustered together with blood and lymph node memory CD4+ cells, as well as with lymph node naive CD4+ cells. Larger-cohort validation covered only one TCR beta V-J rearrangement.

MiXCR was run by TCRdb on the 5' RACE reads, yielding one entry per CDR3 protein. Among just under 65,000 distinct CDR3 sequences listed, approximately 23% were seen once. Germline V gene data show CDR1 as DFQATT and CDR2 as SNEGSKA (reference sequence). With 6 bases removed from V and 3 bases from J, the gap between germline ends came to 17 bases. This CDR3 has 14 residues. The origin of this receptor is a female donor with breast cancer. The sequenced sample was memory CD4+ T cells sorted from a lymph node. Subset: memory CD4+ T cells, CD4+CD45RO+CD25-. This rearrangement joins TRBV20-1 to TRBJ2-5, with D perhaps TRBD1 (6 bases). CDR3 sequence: CSAQRGSGEETQYF. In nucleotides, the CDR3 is TGCAGTGCCCAAAGGGGGTCCGGGGAAGAGACCCAGTACTTC.